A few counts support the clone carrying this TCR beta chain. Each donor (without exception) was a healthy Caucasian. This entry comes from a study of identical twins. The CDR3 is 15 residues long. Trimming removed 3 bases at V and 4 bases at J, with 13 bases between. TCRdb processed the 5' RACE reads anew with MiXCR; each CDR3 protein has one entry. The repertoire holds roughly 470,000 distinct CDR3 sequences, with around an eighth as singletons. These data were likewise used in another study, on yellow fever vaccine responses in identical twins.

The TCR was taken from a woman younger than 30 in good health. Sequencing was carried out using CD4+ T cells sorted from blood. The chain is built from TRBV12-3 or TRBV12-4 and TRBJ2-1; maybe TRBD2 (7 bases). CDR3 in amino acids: CASSFSGGRYNEQFF. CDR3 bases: TGTGCCAGCAGTTTTTCGGGGGGCAGGTACAATGAGCAGTTCTTC.